This T cell receptor (beta chain) was documented in a study of blood T cell repertoires in COVID-19. At the level of the study: Acute and convalescent COVID-19 specimens originated in the United States, Italy and Spain. Sources were T cells, B-cell-depleted T cells, or PBMCs; the material itself was cDNA or gDNA.

V was trimmed by 0 bases and J by 8 bases, leaving 19 bases between them. Per the germline V gene, CDR1 is MNHNY and CDR2 is SVGAGI (reference sequence). The CDR3 is 16 residues long. This clone was found a few times. Authors' data handling: Reference gene primer amplification yielded estimated nucleated cell counts. The protocol was immunoSEQ multiplex PCR, while the TCRdb copy is restricted to in-frame clones and leaves out a portion. That table gives V, J and clone size, and the DNA gave D and trimming. The sample includes approximately 91,000 clones, 70% to 90% of them seen just once. Sequencing used peripheral blood. This clonotype originated in a man between 65 and 85 years old with acute or convalescent COVID-19. The V call is TRBV6-6, the J call TRBJ1-2; D not certain. CDR3 sequence (DNA): TGTGCCAGCAGTTACTCGGGTTCGCTAGCGACGGGCGGCTACACCTTC. It encodes CASSYSGSLATGGYTF.